The clone carrying this T cell receptor beta chain was observed a single time. The data stem from a study of T cell responses to AZD1222 COVID-19 vaccine. The V gene end was trimmed by 5 bases and the J gene end by 5 bases; junction bases not matched to a gene: 12. The CDR3 extends over 16 amino acids. Germline V CDR1 and CDR2: KGHSH, LQKENI. Clones were sequenced by immunoSEQ multiplex PCR, and TCRdb holds only the in-frame ones, with some missing. The sample holds about 100,000 clones, 80% to 85% seen once. The chain is built from TRBV18 and TRBJ1-2; 9 bases are shared with TRBD1. The TCR comes from an adult in good health. Specimen: peripheral blood, collected on day 0 of AZD1222 vaccination. The CDR3 sequence: CASSTFRDREGYGYTF. As DNA, the CDR3 is TGTGCCAGCTCAACATTCCGGGACAGGGAAGGGTATGGCTACACCTTC.